This T cell receptor beta chain was documented in a study of Ad26.COV2.S vaccination and SARS-CoV-2 variants. Germline CDR1 reads SGDLS; CDR2 reads YYNGEE. This CDR3 spans 14 amino acids. J was trimmed by 5 bases and V by 6 bases; bases with no gene match: 3. The treatment was: roughly 18 received Ad26.COV2.S at low or high dose, single or two shots; a few received placebo; per-sample allocation not given. Samples were taken on day 63 after the first vaccine or placebo injection. Profiling relied on immunoSEQ multiplex PCR, and the TCRdb table lists in-frame clones only, not all of them. The table records fewer than 500,000 clones, about 90% of them present only once.

The sample in question was peripheral blood, obtained in a trial of Ad26.COV2.S vaccine versus placebo. The chain uses TRBV9 and TRBJ1-4, with 11 bases matching TRBD1. The clonotype originates from a person aged 18-65 years who received the Ad26.COV2.S COVID-19 vaccine or a placebo. In nucleotides, the CDR3 is TGTGCCAGCAACGGGACAGGGGGGAATGAAAAACTGTTTTTT. Translation: CASNGTGGNEKLFF.